Listed here are 20 T cell receptor beta chains from one sample, sequenced in a study of T cells in women clearing cervical HPV infection. Libraries were prepared by immunoSEQ multiplex PCR; TCRdb keeps only in-frame clonotypes and omits some of them. This sample's clone table lists more than 30,000 clones. Material: blood buffy coat. The source is a woman between 18 and 69 years old with a cervical HPV16 infection that either progressed to CIN3+ or cleared (not recorded which).

Concerning this clone: With the read ending 3 residues before the CDR3 end, the germline J gene is used to fill in that end. The genes are TRBV20-1 and TRBJ2-5; 9 positions match TRBD1. Germline V gene data show CDR1 as DFQATT and CDR2 as SNEGSKA (reference sequence). This CDR3 contains 16 residues. J lost 4 bases, V lost 3 bases, and 12 bases had no gene match. The sequenced CDR3 bases are TGCAGTGCTAGGGACCCCGGGACAGGGAGGGTAGAGACC. This codes for CSARDPGTGRVET. The whole CDR3 sequence reads CSARDPGTGRVETQYF.

Turning to this clone: Read data end 3 residues before the CDR3 end; the end is taken from the germline J gene. The chain recombines TRBV6-4 with TRBJ2-1; TRBD1 aligns across 8 bases. This CDR3 contains 15 residues. V shed 4 bases and J 4 bases; nucleotides not matched to a gene: 6. Germline V CDR1 and CDR2: MRHNA, SNTAGT. The sequenced CDR3 bases are TGTGCCAGCAGTGCCGGGACAGGAGATTACAATGAG. Translating it yields CASSAGTGDYNE. The full CDR3 protein reads CASSAGTGDYNEQFF.

Concerning this clone itself: The read gets to within 3 residues of the CDR3 end, and the germline J gene fills in the rest. The genes are TRBV2 and TRBJ1-2, with a tentative D call TRBD1 (6 bases). This CDR3 spans 15 amino acids. Germline assignment: CDR1 SNHLY and CDR2 FYNNEI. CDR3 residues: CASSVSGGASATYTF. Partial CDR3 DNA: TGTGCCAGCAGCGTTAGCGGGGGGGCGAGCGCGACC.

To note about this clone: Coverage ceases 3 residues before the CDR3 finishes, and the germline J gene fills in the end. This rearrangement joins TRBV3-1 (or the pseudogene TRBV3-2) to TRBJ2-7, with 11 positions matching TRBD2. Germline lookup yields CDR1 LGHDT and CDR2 YNNKEL (reference sequence). J gave up 4 bases and V 2 bases, and 13 bases lay outside the gene matches. This CDR3 has 18 residues. The sequenced part of the CDR3 DNA is TGTGCCAGCAGCCAATCCGCGACTAGCGGGGTATGGTTGTACGAG. Translated, it gives CASSQSATSGVWLYE. The complete CDR3 sequence is CASSQSATSGVWLYEQYF.

As concerns this clone: The read halts 3 residues ahead of the CDR3 end, with the missing end drawn from the germline J gene. The J gene is TRBJ2-1, the V gene TRBV5-6; maybe TRBD2 (6 bases). Per germline, CDR1 SGHDT and CDR2 YYEEEE. The CDR3 runs 14 residues. V was shortened by 5 bases and J by 4 bases, with 13 bases between the two germline ends. The CDR3 loop is CASSTGTVYNEQFF. Partial CDR3 DNA: TGTGCCAGCAGTACCGGGACTGTTTACAATGAG. Drawing the rest from reference TRBV5-6 and TRBJ2-1, the complete variable domain is DAGVTQSPTHLIKTRGQQVTLRCSPKSGHDTVSWYQQALGQGPQFIFQYYEEEERQRGNFPDRFSGHQFPNYSSELNVNALLLGDSALYLCASSTGTVYNEQFFGPGTRLTVL.

Comments on this clone: The DNA ends 3 residues before the CDR3 does, and the rest of the CDR3 is filled in from the germline J gene. The chain couples TRBV6-1 to TRBJ1-4; 7 positions match TRBD1. The CDR3 totals 14 residues. Per germline, CDR1 MNHNS and CDR2 SASEGT. CDR3 in amino acids: CASSATGANSPLFF. The CDR3 DNA, read in part, is TGTGCCAGCAGTGCCACAGGGGCTAATTCACCA.

About this clone itself: The observed sequence ends 3 residues before the CDR3 terminus, with the missing tail filled in from the germline J gene. This sequence joins TRBV19 and TRBJ2-7, with a weak D call TRBD1 (6 bases). The CDR3 is made up of 14 amino acids. Trimming pared 1 base from V and 4 bases from J, leaving 11 bases between. The germline CDR1 and CDR2 sequences are LNHDA and SQIVND (reference sequence). Incomplete CDR3 DNA: TGTGCCAGTAGTATAGGCCAGGGGTCATACGAG. Its protein product is CASSIGQGSYE. The whole CDR3 is CASSIGQGSYEQYF.

Of note for this clone: The read terminates 3 residues before the CDR3 end, so the remaining end is supplied by the germline J gene. The J gene is TRBJ2-3, the V gene TRBV20-1; D is undetermined. Germline V gene sequence: CDR1 DFQATT, CDR2 SNEGSKA (reference sequence). V was pared by 0 bases and J by 1 base, with 8 bases between. This CDR3 spans 14 amino acids. CDR3 DNA (partial): TGCAGTGCTAGAGACGCCAGAGGCACAGATACG. This encodes CSARDARGTDT. From start to end, the CDR3 is CSARDARGTDTQYF.

Regarding this clone: Read sequence stops 3 residues before the CDR3 end, and the germline J gene provides the missing end. The rearrangement joins TRBV7-2 to TRBJ1-3, with D unresolved. The germline gives CDR1 SGHTA, CDR2 FQGNSA. This CDR3 has 14 residues. V lost 2 bases and J lost 3, with 8 bases in between. CDR3 sequence reads: CASSLKPIGNTIYF. CDR3 DNA (partial): TGTGCCAGCAGCTTAAAGCCAATTGGAAACACC.

A note on this clone: The DNA ends 3 residues before the CDR3 does, and the rest of the CDR3 is filled in from the germline J gene. V is TRBV30 and J is TRBJ2-7, with TRBD1 as a possible D gene (5 bases). This CDR3 spans 12 amino acids. Germline V CDR1 and CDR2: GTSNPN, SVGIG (reference sequence). V shed 2 bases and J shed 4 bases, with 9 bases lying between them. The CDR3 bases that were read are TGTGCCTGGAGTCCCCAGGGTTACGAG. This sequence encodes CAWSPQGYE. The CDR3 reads in full as CAWSPQGYEQYF.

Note on this clone: From the germline J gene comes the end of the CDR3, since the read stops 3 residues before it. The chain couples TRBV7-3 to TRBJ2-4, with D hard to call. CDR3 length: 13 amino acids. Germline lookup yields CDR1 SGHTA and CDR2 FQGTGA. CDR3 amino acids: CASSSTKGVGQYF. The sequenced part of the CDR3 DNA is TGTGCCAGCAGTTCGACAAAAGGAGTTGGT. The complete variable domain, with remaining parts taken from reference TRBV7-3 and TRBJ2-4, reads GAGVSQTPSNKVTEKGKYVELRCDPISGHTALYWYRQSLGQGPEFLIYFQGTGAADDSGLPNDRFFAVRPEGSVSTLKIQRTERGDSAVYLCASSSTKGVGQYFGAGTRLSVL.

Worth noting for this clone: The CDR3 end lies 3 residues beyond the end of the read and is filled in from the germline J gene. The rearrangement joins TRBV2 to TRBJ2-1; a possible D gene is TRBD1 (5 bases). Trimming removed 4 bases at V and 3 bases at J, with 10 bases between. This CDR3 is built from 14 residues. CDR1 and CDR2 (germline): SNHLY, FYNNEI. The sequenced CDR3 bases are TGTGCCAGCAGTGTAAGGGGCCTCTACAATGAG. Its protein is CASSVRGLYNE. In full, the CDR3 reads CASSVRGLYNEQFF.

Of note for this clone: The read halts 3 residues ahead of the CDR3 end, with the missing end drawn from the germline J gene. This chain links TRBV5-4 with TRBJ1-1, with D unclear. The V and J ends lost 5 bases and 4 bases respectively, with 12 bases between them. Germline loops: CDR1 SGHNT, CDR2 YYREEE (reference sequence). The CDR3 spans 13 residues. This chain's CDR3 is CASSLRGGTEAFF. The covered CDR3 bases are TGTGCCAGCAGTCTTCGGGGTGGCACTGAA.

Regarding this clone: With the read ending 3 residues before the CDR3 end, the germline J gene is used to fill in that end. The rearrangement uses TRBV19 and TRBJ1-4, with D unresolved. The CDR3 contains 13 residues. Germline V lookup: CDR1 LNHDA, CDR2 SQIVND (reference sequence). The CDR3 bases that were read are TGTGCCAGTAGAGAGGCGGGTAATTCACCA. Translated: CASREAGNSP. The entire CDR3 is CASREAGNSPLFF.

Turning to this clone: The CDR3 end lies 3 residues beyond the end of the read and is filled in from the germline J gene. This chain connects TRBV2 to TRBJ2-4, with D perhaps TRBD1 (5 bases). CDR1 is SNHLY and CDR2 is FYNNEI in the germline V gene. The CDR3 sequence is 14 residues long. The CDR3 sequence is CASSEALLGAPQYF. Partial CDR3 DNA: TGTGCCAGCAGTGAAGCGCTTCTAGGGGCCCCT. The full variable domain, with the rest looked up from reference TRBV2 and TRBJ2-4, is EPEVTQTPSHQVTQMGQEVILRCVPISNHLYFYWYRQILGQKVEFLVSFYNNEISEKSEIFDDQFSVERPDGSNFTLKIRSTKLEDSAMYFCASSEALLGAPQYFGAGTRLSVL.

The CDR3 spells CASSERVAADTQYF. Partial CDR3 DNA: TGTGCCAGCAGTGAAAGGGTAGCGGCAGATACG. This chain connects TRBV6-1 to TRBJ2-3; D is perhaps TRBD2 (6 bases). The sequenced fragment ends 3 residues before the CDR3 boundary, so the rest is inferred from the germline J gene. Germline CDR1 is MNHNS and CDR2 is SASEGT. V was clipped by 2 bases and J by 4 bases, with 10 bases between them. This CDR3 contains 14 residues.

A remark on this clone: The CDR3 end falls 3 residues outside the read, so it is completed with the germline J gene. The rearrangement joins TRBV27 to TRBJ1-3, with D tentatively TRBD1 (6 bases). The CDR3 has 14 amino acids. Germline CDR1 is MNHEY and CDR2 is SMNVEV (reference sequence). V was clipped by 2 bases and J by 1 base, with 6 bases between them. The part of the CDR3 DNA that was read is TGTGCCAGCAGTTTAAGGGGGTCTGGAAACACC. As protein: CASSLRGSGNT. The complete CDR3 reads CASSLRGSGNTIYF.

The CDR3 loop is CATGQVNYGYTF. Incomplete CDR3 DNA: TGTGCCACCGGACAGGTTAACTATGGC. This chain joins TRBV19 and TRBJ1-2; TRBD1 aligns across 7 bases. The missing CDR3 end, 3 residues past where the read stops, is filled in from the germline J gene. Germline values: CDR1 LNHDA, CDR2 SQIVND (reference sequence). CDR3 size: 12 residues. V was clipped by 10 bases and J by 1 base; unmatched bases: 3.

Comment on this clone: The sequence runs out 3 residues before the end of the CDR3; the remainder is reconstructed from the germline J gene. This rearrangement joins TRBV10-3 to TRBJ2-6; TRBD1 aligns across 12 bases. The CDR3 loop spans 17 amino acids. With 4 bases clipped from V and 4 bases from J, the junction kept 5 bases outside the gene matches. Per the germline V gene, CDR1 is ENHRY and CDR2 is SYGVKD. The CDR3 loop is CAISARDRGPGANVLTF. The covered CDR3 bases are TGTGCCATCAGTGCGCGGGACAGGGGGCCCGGGGCCAACGTC.

In regard to this clone: The read falls 3 residues short of the CDR3 end, and the missing part is taken from the germline J gene. The chain is built from TRBV12-3 or TRBV12-4 and TRBJ1-2, with D unresolved. This CDR3 region has 13 residues. Trimming cost V 6 bases and J 4 bases, with 12 bases left between them. The sequenced part of the CDR3 DNA is TGTGCCAGCAGCCAACAGCTCTCCTATGGC. Its protein is CASSQQLSYG. The full CDR3 is CASSQQLSYGYTF.